A single sample is the source of the 19 T cell receptor beta chains below, sequenced in a study of shared clonotypes between healthy human individuals (dated by TCRdb to the early 2020s). The protocol used for the library was the immunoSEQ multiplex PCR assay. TCRdb carries this immuneACCESS record with in-frame sequences only. Its versions omit some clonotypes, under half of them owing to an unresolved V gene in the studies checked, with the rest unexplained. This sample comprises some 2 million clones, about 95% of them detected only once. Roughly 1% of the sample goes to the ten largest clones. For the CD8 naive samples, CD45RO-negative cells were positively selected for CCR7, yielding a CD45RA+CCR7+ population from which TemRA cells were excluded. Input material: naive CD8+ T cells sorted from blood. The sample's cell subset or site, from its label and the paper: CD45RA+CCR7+. The receptors stem from a man younger than 30 in good health.

A single count supports this clone. The chain joins TRBV11-3 to TRBJ2-7, with 9 bases that match TRBD1. The V gene's germline CDR1 is SGHNT and CDR2 YENEEA. Trimming removed 6 bases from V and 6 bases from J; junction bases left unmatched: 6. The CDR3 length is 13 residues. In DNA, the CDR3 is TGTGCCAGCAGTTTGGGACAGGGCTCCGAGCAGTACTTC. Its protein product is CASSLGQGSEQYF.

The V gene is TRBV27, the J gene TRBJ2-1, with D unclear. The CDR3 loop spans 17 amino acids. Trimming cost V 5 bases and J 8 bases, with 25 bases left between them. Germline CDR1 MNHEY, CDR2 SMNVEV (reference sequence). The CDR3 protein is CASSPSSVFGPPDEQFF. For the CDR3, the DNA is TGTGCCAGCAGTCCTTCATCTGTATTTGGTCCGCCGGATGAGCAGTTCTTC.

The V and J genes are TRBV7-9 and TRBJ2-2, with D possibly being TRBD2 (5 bases). CDR1 and CDR2 (germline): SEHNR, FQNEAQ (reference sequence). With 1 base removed from V and 6 bases from J, the gap between germline ends came to 12 bases. The CDR3 contains 15 residues. The CDR3 DNA reads TGTGCCAGCAGCTTAGACGGACTCGGTGCCGGGGAGCTGTTTTTT. It is translated as CASSLDGLGAGELFF.

A single count supports this clone. This chain joins TRBV7-9 and TRBJ2-7; D is possibly TRBD2 (6 bases). CDR3 length: 13 residues. The germline V gene encodes CDR1 SEHNR and CDR2 FQNEAQ (reference sequence). The V end was cut by 5 bases, the J end by 2 bases, with 10 bases between. The DNA of the CDR3 is TGTGCCAGCAGCCCTCAGCGGGCCTACGAGCAGTACTTC. Protein product: CASSPQRAYEQYF.

This sequence joins TRBV6-5 and TRBJ1-2, with D possibly being TRBD1 (5 bases). The CDR3 length is 14 residues. The germline V gene encodes CDR1 MNHEY and CDR2 SVGAGI. V was shortened by 6 bases and J by 7 bases, with 18 bases between the two germline ends. CDR3 in amino acids: CASSSGAGTGGYTF. The CDR3 coding sequence is TGTGCCAGCAGCTCGGGCGCCGGGACGGGTGGCTACACCTTC.

This chain joins TRBV2 and TRBJ1-5; no firm D call. CDR1 and CDR2 (germline): SNHLY, FYNNEI. There are 15 residues in the CDR3. Between the trimmed V and J ends, which lost 4 bases and 0 bases, there was a span of 10 bases. This CDR3 reads CASSAEGDSNQPQHF. The CDR3 DNA reads TGTGCCAGCAGTGCAGAGGGAGATAGCAATCAGCCCCAGCATTTT.

CDR3 sequence (DNA): TGTGCCAGCAGCCTAGGGGGGTCGTCTGAAGCTTTCTTT. Its protein product is CASSLGGSSEAFF. The V and J genes are TRBV7-9 and TRBJ1-1, with a weak D call TRBD1 (6 bases). CDR1 and CDR2 from the germline V gene are SEHNR and FQNEAQ (reference sequence). The V end lost 5 bases, the J end lost 6 bases, and 13 bases lay between the germline ends. This CDR3 is built from 13 residues. Drawing the rest from reference TRBV7-9 and TRBJ1-1, the complete variable domain is DTGVSQNPRHKITKRGQNVTFRCDPISEHNRLYWYRQTLGQGPEFLTYFQNEAQLEKSRLLSDRFSAERPKGSFSTLEIQRTEQGDSAMYLCASSLGGSSEAFFGQGTRLTVV.

The genes are TRBV27 and TRBJ2-3, with D tentatively TRBD2 (5 bases). The CDR3 consists of 16 residues. From germline, CDR1 is MNHEY and CDR2 SMNVEV (reference sequence). V was shortened by 5 bases and J by 2 bases, with 17 bases between the two germline ends. CDR3 nucleotide sequence: TGTGCCAGCAGTGCCCCGGCGGGCGGGTTCACAGATACGCAGTATTTT. Amino acid sequence: CASSAPAGGFTDTQYF.

Only one count was recorded for this clone. The chain links TRBV27 to TRBJ2-1, with a weak D call TRBD1 (6 bases). Germline V lookup: CDR1 MNHEY, CDR2 SMNVEV (reference sequence). V was clipped by 2 bases and J by 3 bases, with 11 bases between them. The CDR3 sequence is 15 residues long. The CDR3 sequence: CASSLDRLFYNEQFF. In nucleotides, the CDR3 is TGTGCCAGCAGTTTAGACAGGTTATTCTACAATGAGCAGTTCTTC.

The chain links TRBV2 to TRBJ2-7, with D hard to call. Germline CDR1 SNHLY, CDR2 FYNNEI. This CDR3 has 15 amino acids. The V and J ends lost 2 bases and 1 base respectively, with 12 bases between them. The chain's CDR3 is CASSEWGFGSYEQYF. The CDR3 DNA is TGTGCCAGCAGTGAATGGGGATTCGGTTCCTACGAGCAGTACTTC. Complete variable domain (other parts from reference TRBV2 and TRBJ2-7): EPEVTQTPSHQVTQMGQEVILRCVPISNHLYFYWYRQILGQKVEFLVSFYNNEISEKSEIFDDQFSVERPDGSNFTLKIRSTKLEDSAMYFCASSEWGFGSYEQYFGPGTRLTVT.

The genes are TRBV30 and TRBJ2-5, with a tentative D call TRBD1 (6 bases). The CDR3 runs 14 residues. V lost 5 bases, J lost 4 bases, and 17 bases lay in between. Germline V gene sequence: CDR1 GTSNPN, CDR2 SVGIG (reference sequence). This CDR3 reads CAWERRTDRETQYF. DNA for the CDR3: TGTGCCTGGGAAAGGCGGACAGACAGAGAGACCCAGTACTTC.

In DNA, the CDR3 is TGTGCCAGCAGCTTGTTGGGGGACCAGTACTTC. This translates into CASSLLGDQYF. The chain carries TRBV5-6 and TRBJ2-5; D might be TRBD1 or TRBD2, each matching 5 bases. V was clipped by 1 base and J by 10 bases, with 8 bases between them. Per the germline V gene, CDR1 is SGHDT and CDR2 is YYEEEE. The CDR3 contains 11 residues.

The chain couples TRBV4-3 to TRBJ2-7; D might be TRBD2 (6 bases). Looked up from germline, CDR1 is LGHNA and CDR2 is YSLEER. Trimming cost V 1 base and J 5 bases, with 12 bases left between them. The CDR3 is made up of 14 amino acids. The CDR3 loop is CASSQVEGRNEQYF. The CDR3 DNA is TGCGCCAGCAGCCAAGTCGAGGGGAGGAACGAGCAGTACTTC.

V gene TRBV29-1 combines with J gene TRBJ1-3, with D possibly being TRBD1 (5 bases). The germline V gene has CDR1 SQVTM and CDR2 ANQGSEA. This CDR3 is 11 amino acids long. V lost 6 bases and J lost 4, with 7 bases in between. CDR3 region: CSVGEGNTIYF. The CDR3 DNA sequence: TGCAGCGTGGGGGAAGGAAACACCATATATTTT.

V and J are TRBV6-1 and TRBJ1-1; D gene unclear. Germline V gene sequence: CDR1 MNHNS, CDR2 SASEGT. CDR3 size: 13 residues. V was clipped by 7 bases and J by 3 bases, with 12 bases between them. DNA of the CDR3: TGTGCCAGCACGGCCGGACCCTACACTGAAGCTTTCTTT. Amino acids: CASTAGPYTEAFF.

This chain connects TRBV7-8 to TRBJ2-1, with 8 bases that match TRBD2. The CDR3 has 14 residues. After removal of 2 bases from V and 5 bases from J, the junction contained 2 bases not matched to a gene. Germline V CDR1 and CDR2: SGHVS, FQNEAQ. The CDR3 DNA reads TGTGCCAGCAGCTTATCGGGGGGGCACAATGAGCAGTTCTTC. This sequence encodes CASSLSGGHNEQFF.

This clone was seen only once. J is TRBJ1-5 and V is TRBV6-1; the D gene is possibly TRBD1 (5 bases). V was clipped by 10 bases and J by 5 bases, with 15 bases between them. This CDR3 has 13 amino acids. Germline V gene sequence: CDR1 MNHNS, CDR2 SASEGT. As DNA, the CDR3 is TGTGCCATCGACAGTTCCACTTATCAGCCCCAGCATTTT. Translating it yields CAIDSSTYQPQHF.

This sequence joins TRBV2 and TRBJ2-7, with a possible D match to TRBD1 (6 bases). CDR3 length: 15 residues. Looked up from germline, CDR1 is SNHLY and CDR2 is FYNNEI. Trimming pared 5 bases from V and 3 bases from J, leaving 17 bases between. In nucleotides, the CDR3 is TGTGCCAGCAGTACCGGGACAACGGGGATCTACGAGCAGTACTTC. It encodes CASSTGTTGIYEQYF.

The CDR3: CASSPTSGGRFVDEQYF. In DNA form, the CDR3 reads TGTGCCAGCAGCCCCACTAGCGGGGGAAGGTTCGTGGACGAGCAGTACTTC. The chain is built from TRBV2 and TRBJ2-7, with 11 bases matching TRBD2. Germline V lookup: CDR1 SNHLY, CDR2 FYNNEI. Trimming took 6 bases from V and 5 from J; bases not matched to a gene: 15. This CDR3 is built from 17 residues.